The clone carrying this T cell receptor (beta chain) was counted between two and nine times. TCRbeta library construction was performed incorporating unique molecular identifiers. TCRdb reprocessed the PCR reads via MiXCR and lists one record per CDR3 protein. The sample lists 190,000 or so distinct CDR3 sequences; 6% to 7% were seen once. CDR1 SGHRS and CDR2 YFSETQ come from the germline V gene. The V and J ends lost 4 bases and 1 base respectively, with 15 bases between them. The CDR3 is 16 residues long. This record belongs to a study of T-cell reconstitution after alpha-beta-depleted transplantation in children.

J is TRBJ2-1 and V is TRBV5-1, with D perhaps matching TRBD2 (6 bases). The sequencing here drew on PBMCs from the stem cell graft donor, taken from the stem cell graft. The sequence was obtained from a human donor who donated a stem cell graft to a child with Wiskott-Aldrich syndrome. In DNA form, the CDR3 reads TGCGCCAGCAGCCCCTCAGGTGCGGGGTCCTACAATGAGCAGTTCTTC. It is translated as CASSPSGAGSYNEQFF.